This T cell receptor (beta chain) was captured in a study of graft-versus-host responses after intestinal transplantation. Study observations and caveats: Recipient marrow showed GvH clones, some seen first in ileum or blood. Early post-transplant HvG declines were associated with peak circulating GvH clone levels.

Worth noting for this clone: Its antigen is not known.

Method: immunoSEQ multiplex PCR; TCRdb's copy keeps in-frame clones and lacks some. Of around 110,000 clones in the sample, just over 90% were seen once. CDR3 length equals 14 residues. Germline CDR1 is MNHEY and CDR2 is SMNVEV (reference sequence). The chain has TRBV27 and TRBJ2-5; 11 bases are a match to TRBD2. The J call is doubtful: the DNA matches TRBJ2-7 better. The TCR originated in a human donor who received an intestinal transplant. Sequencing used unstimulated CD4+ T cells sorted from spleen or lymph node cells, obtained before intestinal transplant. The CDR3 protein is CASRLAGGPYEQYF. The DNA for the CDR3 is TGTGCCAGCAGGCTAGCGGGAGGTCCCTACGAGCAGTACTTC.